The rows below give T cell receptor beta chains drawn from one sample of a study of blood T cells in healthy people across ages. TCRdb re-derived calls from the 5' RACE reads in MiXCR, one entry per CDR3 protein. The sample has 1.5 million to 2 million distinct CDR3 sequences, about 39% seen once; the top ten hold around 23%. The source material was blood. These receptors were taken from a human donor in good health. Each CDR3 is given with its conserved first and last residue. Clone size is stated in some rows and not others, as once, few, many or a class when expanded.

v_gene	j_gene	abundance	CDR3aa
TRBV11-2	TRBJ2-1	.	CASSLGVGGSYNEQFF
TRBV5-1	TRBJ1-1	.	CVSSREGADTEAFF
TRBV7-6	TRBJ1-2	.	CASNQIGDYGYTF
TRBV5-1	TRBJ2-7	few	CASSRSTEDEQYF
TRBV9	TRBJ2-3	few	CASSDAGTSLTDTQYF
TRBV7-2	TRBJ1-2	.	CASSLRLPLYGYTF
TRBV20-1	TRBJ2-1	.	CSADGGHYNEQFF
TRBV27	TRBJ2-7	.	CASSFNTGTGSYEQYF
TRBV7-6	TRBJ2-5	few	CASSLSAGGLQETQYF
TRBV4-3	TRBJ2-2	.	CASSQGHYTGELFF
TRBV28	TRBJ2-7	.	CASADPGGPSSYEQYF
TRBV15	TRBJ2-1	.	CATSRDLGIENEQFF
TRBV7-2	TRBJ2-5	.	CASSPRLAASQETQYF
TRBV18	TRBJ1-2	.	CASSQVQVLTNYGYTF
TRBV13	TRBJ1-2	.	CASSLNSGSYGYTF
TRBV6-5	TRBJ1-5	.	CASSYDRETQPQHF
TRBV20-1	TRBJ1-1	.	CSASLQGGTEAFF
TRBV9	TRBJ2-7	few	CASSVGSSGVYEQYF
TRBV12-3/TRBV12-4	.	.	CASSFGGFGLDEQYF
TRBV4-3	TRBJ2-5	.	CASSQDRRQVQETQYF
TRBV4-3	TRBJ1-1	.	CASSQGGRSNTEAFF
TRBV12-3/TRBV12-4	TRBJ1-4	few	CASSKGTAATNEKLFF
TRBV11-1	.	few	CASSLAHIWGRETQYF
TRBV4-1	TRBJ1-3	.	CASSQEAETGGNTIYF
TRBV15	TRBJ2-3	few	CATSRDSTSGTQYF
TRBV5-6	TRBJ2-1	.	CASKLGQYDNEQFF
TRBV2	TRBJ2-5	.	CASSRVDAETQYF
TRBV18	TRBJ2-1	.	CASSPNFLAAGEQFF
TRBV5-6	TRBJ1-1	few	CASSPNAGDPNTEAFF
TRBV5-6	TRBJ2-7	.	CASSLGGTGASYEQYF
TRBV19	TRBJ1-5	.	CATNPGYSNQPRHF
TRBV4-2	TRBJ1-2	many	CASSQEDRQNYGYTF
TRBV28	TRBJ2-4	few	CASSLTGQGENIQYF
TRBV9	TRBJ2-5	.	CASSVTTRLPSGEQETQYF
TRBV20-1	TRBJ2-1	few	CSARDPRTFSGEQFF
TRBV20-1	TRBJ2-7	many	CSATQDSYEQYF
TRBV7-2	TRBJ2-7	few	CASSTLTEQYF
TRBV29-1	TRBJ2-7	few	CSATLVNYEQYF
TRBV3-1	TRBJ1-5	.	CASSHTDEQPQHF
TRBV9	TRBJ1-2	.	CASSGNQGALDYGYTF
TRBV2	TRBJ2-1	few	CASSGPGTSIHNEQFF
TRBV29-1	TRBJ2-6	few	CSVEIPPGANVLTF
TRBV27	TRBJ1-2	.	CASTSYERTVTGYTF
TRBV4-3	TRBJ2-7	.	CASSQDGEGSSSYGQDF
TRBV5-4	.	few	CTSSPGTPDYYEQYF
TRBV27	TRBJ2-2	.	CASRTLSGRGPAGELFF
TRBV3-1	TRBJ2-3	.	CASSPRGADTDTQYF
TRBV4-3	TRBJ2-3	.	CASSQTSGRGDTQYF
TRBV9	TRBJ1-2	.	CASSVGGFGFKNGYTF
TRBV7-9	TRBJ2-4	.	CASNAGTDRVAKNIQYF
TRBV5-1	TRBJ1-1	few	CASTYLGGLNTEAFF
TRBV28	TRBJ2-1	.	CASNAVGGHLYNEQFF
TRBV3-1	TRBJ2-3	.	CASRISGQDTQYF
TRBV20-1	TRBJ1-1	.	CSGRDRVTEAFF
TRBV6-6	TRBJ1-4	few	CASAMEKLFF
TRBV5-1	TRBJ2-7	.	CASSLEGPINWEQYF
TRBV6-5	TRBJ2-5	many	CASSYGWGDQETQYF